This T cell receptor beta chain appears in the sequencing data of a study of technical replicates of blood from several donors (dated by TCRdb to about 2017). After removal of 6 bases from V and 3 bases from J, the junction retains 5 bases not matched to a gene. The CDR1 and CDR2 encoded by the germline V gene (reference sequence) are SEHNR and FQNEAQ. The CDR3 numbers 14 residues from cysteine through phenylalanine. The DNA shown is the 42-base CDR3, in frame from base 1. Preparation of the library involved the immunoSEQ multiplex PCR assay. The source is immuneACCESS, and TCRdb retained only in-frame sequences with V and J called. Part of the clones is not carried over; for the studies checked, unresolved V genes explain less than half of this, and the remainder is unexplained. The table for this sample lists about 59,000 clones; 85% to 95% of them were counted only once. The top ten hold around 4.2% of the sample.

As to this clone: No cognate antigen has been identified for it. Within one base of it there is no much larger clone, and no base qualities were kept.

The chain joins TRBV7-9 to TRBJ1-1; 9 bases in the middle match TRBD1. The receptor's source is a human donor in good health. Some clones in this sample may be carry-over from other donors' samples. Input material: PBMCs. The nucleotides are TGTGCCAGCAGACAAACAGGGGGCGACACTGAAGCTTTCTTT. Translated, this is CASRQTGGDTEAFF.